The 10 T cell receptor beta chains given below trace back to one sample, sequenced in a study of T cell responses to AZD1222 COVID-19 vaccine (dated by TCRdb to the early 2020s). The protocol used for the library was the immunoSEQ multiplex PCR assay. Imported from immuneACCESS, the table was reduced by TCRdb to in-frame sequences with V and J called. These copies leave out some clones; in studies compared against another copy, an unresolved V gene accounts for under half, and the cause of the remainder is not known. A total of some 180,000 clones appear in this sample, over 85% of them only once. Of the sample, 3.6% is held by the ten largest clones. The sample's time point label is to be understood as: about 28 days (+/-7) after the second vaccine dose. The treatment or condition label, read with the paper, signifies: meningococcal conjugate vaccine given as trial control. The material sequenced was peripheral blood, taken 28 days after the second dose of the MenACWY control vaccine. The receptor source for this set is an adult who received the MenACWY meningococcal vaccine as a control.

V gene TRBV19 combines with J gene TRBJ1-5, with 9 bases fitting TRBD1. V shed 7 bases and J 2 bases; nucleotides not matched to a gene: 6. The CDR3 covers 15 residues. Per the germline V gene, CDR1 is LNHDA and CDR2 is SQIVND (reference sequence). CDR3 nucleotides: TGTGCCAGTACCCAACGACAGGGGGGCAATCAGCCCCAGCATTTT. Translating gives CASTQRQGGNQPQHF.

The V gene is TRBV9, the J gene TRBJ2-5; unclear D gene. V was pared by 4 bases and J by 3 bases, with 13 bases between. Per germline, CDR1 SGDLS and CDR2 YYNGEE. CDR3 size: 14 residues. The CDR3 DNA reads TGTGCCAGCAGCAGTAGTGGCGAAGAAGAGACCCAGTACTTC. Protein: CASSSSGEEETQYF.

The chain is built from TRBV30 and TRBJ2-7; tentatively, D is TRBD2 (6 bases). CDR1 GTSNPN and CDR2 SVGIG come from the germline V gene (reference sequence). V was shortened by 5 bases and J by 4 bases, with 12 bases between the two germline ends. This CDR3 is 12 amino acids long. The CDR3 protein is CAWWDLGYEQYF. The CDR3 coding sequence is TGTGCCTGGTGGGACTTGGGGTACGAGCAGTACTTC.

This clone was observed once. The chain links TRBV5-4 to TRBJ1-2; no reliable D call. The CDR3 contains 13 residues. Germline V lookup: CDR1 SGHNT, CDR2 YYREEE (reference sequence). Between the trimmed V and J ends, which lost 2 bases and 8 bases, there was a span of 13 bases. The CDR3 region has the DNA TGTGCCAGCAGCTTTACCGGGCCGGGAGGCTACACCTTC. Translated: CASSFTGPGGYTF.

This chain connects TRBV5-1 to TRBJ2-7; D remains ambiguous. Between the trimmed V and J ends, which lost 4 bases and 7 bases, there was a span of 15 bases. Germline V gene lookup returns CDR1 SGHRS and CDR2 YFSETQ. This CDR3 region has 13 residues. CDR3 sequence (DNA): TGCGCCAGCAGCATCTCTACCTCTGGGGAGCAGTACTTC. It encodes CASSISTSGEQYF.

This chain uses TRBV7-8 with TRBJ1-3; TRBD1 agrees at 7 bases. V dropped 1 base and J dropped 3; count of bases not matched to a gene: 3. The CDR3 extends over 15 amino acids. CDR1 and CDR2 from the germline V gene are SGHVS and FQNEAQ. CDR3 nucleotides: TGTGCCAGCAGCTTAGACGACAGGGTTGGAAACACCATATATTTT. It translates to CASSLDDRVGNTIYF.

This clone was picked up one time. This chain uses TRBV28 with TRBJ2-5; D is ambiguous. Germline V gene lookup returns CDR1 MDHEN and CDR2 SYDVKM. Trimming cost V 6 bases and J 2 bases, with 4 bases left between them. The length of the CDR3 is 11 residues. CDR3 in DNA: TGTGCCAGCAGAGAACAAGAGACCCAGTACTTC. This gives the protein CASREQETQYF.

J is TRBJ2-7 and V is TRBV30, with TRBD2 identical over 7 bases. Unmatched junction bases numbered 15, after V lost 1 base and J lost 3 bases. The CDR3 is 17 residues long. Per the germline V gene, CDR1 is GTSNPN and CDR2 is SVGIG (reference sequence). Here the CDR3 DNA reads TGTGCCTGGAGTGGATATCCTACCGGGACTACTAACTACGAGCAGTACTTC. This gives the protein CAWSGYPTGTTNYEQYF.

The chain is built from TRBV5-1 and TRBJ2-7; D is perhaps TRBD1 (5 bases). V was trimmed by 0 bases and J by 2 bases, leaving 9 bases between them. Per the germline V gene, CDR1 is SGHRS and CDR2 is YFSETQ. The CDR3 length is 14 residues. CDR3 amino acids: CASSLDRTAYEQYF. In DNA, the CDR3 is TGCGCCAGCAGCTTGGACAGGACGGCCTACGAGCAGTACTTC.

This chain joins TRBV18 and TRBJ1-5; the D is unclear. The ends were cut back, 0 bases at V and 7 bases at J, with 4 bases in the middle. Per germline, CDR1 KGHSH and CDR2 LQKENI. The CDR3 has 12 amino acids. CDR3 bases: TGTGCCAGCTCACCACCGGACCAGCCCCAGCATTTT. Amino acids: CASSPPDQPQHF.